This TCR beta chain stems from a study of breast tumors, draining lymph nodes, adjacent tissues. Each CDR3 protein is one row after TCRdb ran MiXCR on the multiplex PCR reads. The table includes around 130,000 distinct CDR3 sequences, over 20% detected once. Samples came from axillary lymph nodes draining the breast cancer. This clonotype occurred many times. Its antigen is undetermined. Study-wide results and caveats: Tumor repertoires ranked between lymph nodes and nontumor tissue in diversity, with V and J gene preferences.

Trimming shortened V by 6 bases and J by 5 bases, and 20 bases separated the two germline ends. The CDR3 extends over 16 amino acids. Germline V gives CDR1 MNHEY, CDR2 SMNVEV (reference sequence). V and J are TRBV27 and TRBJ2-1; D not resolved. The sample was axillary lymph node tissue. The receptor was derived from a female donor with breast cancer. Some clones in this sample may be carry-over from other donors' samples. The CDR3 is CASSPSVSTMDNEQFF. The CDR3 DNA reads as TGTGCCAGCAGCCCCTCCGTTAGTACCATGGACAATGAGCAGTTCTTC.